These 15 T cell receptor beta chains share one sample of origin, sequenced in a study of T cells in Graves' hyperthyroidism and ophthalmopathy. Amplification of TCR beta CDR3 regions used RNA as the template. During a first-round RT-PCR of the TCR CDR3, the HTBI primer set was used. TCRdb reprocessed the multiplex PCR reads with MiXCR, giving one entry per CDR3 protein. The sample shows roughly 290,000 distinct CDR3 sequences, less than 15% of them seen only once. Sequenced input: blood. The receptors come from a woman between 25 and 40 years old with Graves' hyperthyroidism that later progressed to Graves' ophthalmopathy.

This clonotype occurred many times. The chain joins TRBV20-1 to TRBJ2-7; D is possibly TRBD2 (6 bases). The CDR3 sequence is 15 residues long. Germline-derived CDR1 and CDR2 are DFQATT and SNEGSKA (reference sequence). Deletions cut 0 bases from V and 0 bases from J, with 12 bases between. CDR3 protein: CSARDPGDISYEQYF. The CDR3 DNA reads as TGCAGTGCTAGAGATCCGGGAGACATCTCCTACGAGCAGTACTTC.

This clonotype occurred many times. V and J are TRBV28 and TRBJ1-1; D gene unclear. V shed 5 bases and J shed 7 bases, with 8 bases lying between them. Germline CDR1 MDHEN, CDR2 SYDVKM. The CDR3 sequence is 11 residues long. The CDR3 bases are TGTGCCAGCAGTGTGGGTTTTGAAGCTTTCTTT. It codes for CASSVGFEAFF.

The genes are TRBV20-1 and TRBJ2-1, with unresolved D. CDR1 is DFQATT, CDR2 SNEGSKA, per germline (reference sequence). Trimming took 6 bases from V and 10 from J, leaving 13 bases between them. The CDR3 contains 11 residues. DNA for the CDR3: TGCAGTGCCCGCACTGGGGTGGAGCAGTTCTTC. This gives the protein CSARTGVEQFF.

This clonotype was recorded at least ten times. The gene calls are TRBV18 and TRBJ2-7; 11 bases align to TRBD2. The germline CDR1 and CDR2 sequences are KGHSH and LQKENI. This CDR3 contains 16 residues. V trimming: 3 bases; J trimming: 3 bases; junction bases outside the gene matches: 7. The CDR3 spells CASSPILAGGFYEQYF. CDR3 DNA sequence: TGTGCCAGCTCACCGATCCTAGCGGGAGGTTTCTACGAGCAGTACTTC.

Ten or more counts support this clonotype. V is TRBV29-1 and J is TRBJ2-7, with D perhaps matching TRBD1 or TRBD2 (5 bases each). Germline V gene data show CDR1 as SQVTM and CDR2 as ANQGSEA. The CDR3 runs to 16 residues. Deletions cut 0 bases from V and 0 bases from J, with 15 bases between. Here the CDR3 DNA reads TGCAGCGTTGAAGATCGGGCCTGGGGGAGCTCCTACGAGCAGTACTTC. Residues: CSVEDRAWGSSYEQYF.

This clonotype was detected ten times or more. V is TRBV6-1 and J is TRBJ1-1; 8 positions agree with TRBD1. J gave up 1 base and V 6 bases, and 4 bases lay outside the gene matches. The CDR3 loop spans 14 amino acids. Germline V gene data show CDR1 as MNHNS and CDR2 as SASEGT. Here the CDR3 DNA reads TGTGCCAGCAGGAAGGACAGGGCGAACACTGAAGCTTTCTTT. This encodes CASRKDRANTEAFF.

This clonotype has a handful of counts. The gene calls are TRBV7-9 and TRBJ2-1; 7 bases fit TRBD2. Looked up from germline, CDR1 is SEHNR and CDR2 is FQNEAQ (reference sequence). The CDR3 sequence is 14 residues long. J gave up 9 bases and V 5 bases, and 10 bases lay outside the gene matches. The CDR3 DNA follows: TGTGCCAGCAGCGTGATGGGGGGGGAGGGTGAGCAGTTCTTC. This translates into CASSVMGGEGEQFF.

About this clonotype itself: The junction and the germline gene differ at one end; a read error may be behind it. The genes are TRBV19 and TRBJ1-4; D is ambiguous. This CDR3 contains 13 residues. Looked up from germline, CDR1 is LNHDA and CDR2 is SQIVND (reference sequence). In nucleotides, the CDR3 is TGTGCCAATAGTACTTGGACGGATGAAAAACTGTTTTTT. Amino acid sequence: CANSTWTDEKLFF.

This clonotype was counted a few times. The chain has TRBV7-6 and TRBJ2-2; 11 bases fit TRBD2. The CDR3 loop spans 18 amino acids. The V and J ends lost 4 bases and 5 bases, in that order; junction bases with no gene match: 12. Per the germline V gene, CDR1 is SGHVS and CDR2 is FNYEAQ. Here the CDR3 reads CASSSRGSGRGSTGELFF. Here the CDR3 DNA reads TGTGCCAGCAGCTCCCGCGGTAGCGGGAGGGGGAGTACCGGGGAGCTGTTTTTT.

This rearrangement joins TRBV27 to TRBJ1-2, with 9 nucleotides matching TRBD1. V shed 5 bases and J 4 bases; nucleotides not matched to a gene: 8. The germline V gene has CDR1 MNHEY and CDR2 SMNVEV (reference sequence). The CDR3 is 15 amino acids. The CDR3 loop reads CASSQSTGGSYGYTF. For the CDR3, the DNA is TGTGCCAGCAGTCAGTCGACAGGGGGAAGCTATGGCTACACCTTC.

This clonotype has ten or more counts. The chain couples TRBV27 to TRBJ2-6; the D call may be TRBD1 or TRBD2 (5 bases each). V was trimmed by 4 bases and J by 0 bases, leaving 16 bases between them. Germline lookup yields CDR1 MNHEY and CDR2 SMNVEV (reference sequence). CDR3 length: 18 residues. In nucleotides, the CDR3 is TGTGCCAGCAGTTCCTTCTCGGGACCGCACTCTGGGGCCAACGTCCTGACTTTC. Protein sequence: CASSSFSGPHSGANVLTF.

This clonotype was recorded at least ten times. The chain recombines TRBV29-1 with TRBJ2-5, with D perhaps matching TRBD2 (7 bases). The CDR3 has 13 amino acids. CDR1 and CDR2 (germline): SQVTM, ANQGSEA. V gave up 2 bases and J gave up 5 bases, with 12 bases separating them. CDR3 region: CSVERGGGETQYF. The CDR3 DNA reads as TGCAGCGTTGAAAGGGGGGGCGGGGAGACCCAGTACTTC.

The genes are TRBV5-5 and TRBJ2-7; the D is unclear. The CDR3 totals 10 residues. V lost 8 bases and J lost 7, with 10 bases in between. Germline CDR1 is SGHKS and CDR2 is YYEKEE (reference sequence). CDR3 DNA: TGTGCCAGTGGGGAAGCTGAGCAGTACTTC. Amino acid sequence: CASGEAEQYF.

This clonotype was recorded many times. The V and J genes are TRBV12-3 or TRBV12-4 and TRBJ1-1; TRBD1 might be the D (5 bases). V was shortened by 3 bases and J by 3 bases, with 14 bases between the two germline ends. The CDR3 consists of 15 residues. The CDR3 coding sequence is TGTGCCAGCAGTTTGCCCGGGGACCATCACACTGAAGCTTTCTTT. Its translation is CASSLPGDHHTEAFF.

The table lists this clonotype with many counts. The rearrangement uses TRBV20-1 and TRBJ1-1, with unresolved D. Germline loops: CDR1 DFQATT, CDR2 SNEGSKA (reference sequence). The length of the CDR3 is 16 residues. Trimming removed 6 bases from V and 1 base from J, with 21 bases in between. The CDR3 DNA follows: TGCAGTGCGAGACTTTCCGGGATCTGGCAGAACACTGAAGCTTTCTTT. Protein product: CSARLSGIWQNTEAFF.